Presented here are 16 T cell receptor beta chains from one specimen sequenced in a study of blood T cell repertoires in COVID-19. The method was immunoSEQ multiplex PCR; TCRdb's version includes in-frame clones alone and lacks a portion of them. Seen here are 290,000 or so clones, roughly 80% observed once, and the top ten hold more than 4%. Sequencing was done on a sample of PBMCs or T cells enriched from blood (not recorded which). Source of these receptors: a man aged 35 to 55 who had been exposed to COVID-19.

The chain is built from TRBV11-2 and TRBJ2-7; tentatively, D is TRBD1 (7 bases). This CDR3 has 14 residues. Germline CDR1 reads SGHAT; CDR2 reads FQNNGV. V was cut by 2 bases and J by 5 bases, with 13 bases left in between. CDR3 residues: CASSLYTGEDEQYF. Written as DNA, the CDR3 is TGTGCCAGCAGCTTATATACAGGGGAGGACGAGCAGTACTTC.

J is TRBJ1-5 and V is TRBV5-8; the D gene is possibly TRBD1 (6 bases). Per the germline V gene, CDR1 is SGHTS and CDR2 is YDEGEE. The CDR3 loop spans 13 amino acids. V lost 0 bases and J lost 6, with 7 bases in between. The CDR3 protein is CASSLGGGQPQHF. DNA of the CDR3: TGTGCCAGCAGCTTGGGAGGGGGTCAGCCCCAGCATTTT.

The V and J genes are TRBV2 and TRBJ2-1; a weak D match, TRBD2 (6 bases). Germline V gene lookup returns CDR1 SNHLY and CDR2 FYNNEI. CDR3 length: 11 amino acids. Trimming pared 8 bases from V and 13 bases from J, leaving 15 bases between. CDR3 in DNA: TGTGCCAGCTCTGGTGAGGGAGGTCAGTTCTTC. Its translation is CASSGEGGQFF.

J is TRBJ1-4 and V is TRBV4-1, with D unresolved. Germline V gene sequence: CDR1 MGHRA, CDR2 YSYEKL. The length of the CDR3 is 15 residues. The ends were cut back, 8 bases at V and 0 bases at J, with 13 bases in the middle. This CDR3 is CASRFQIATNEKLFF. As DNA, the CDR3 is TGCGCCAGCCGATTCCAGATTGCAACTAATGAAAAACTGTTTTTT.

The rearrangement links TRBV27 to TRBJ1-2; possibly TRBD1 for D (5 bases). V shed 6 bases and J shed 4 bases, with 21 bases lying between them. Per germline, CDR1 MNHEY and CDR2 SMNVEV (reference sequence). The CDR3 has 16 amino acids. The CDR3 DNA is TGTGCCAGCAGCACGCGGGGGGGATCAGTCTTCTATGGCTACACCTTC. This codes for CASSTRGGSVFYGYTF.

The chain has TRBV19 and TRBJ1-1; D unclear. Germline-derived CDR1 and CDR2 are LNHDA and SQIVND (reference sequence). The CDR3 has 12 residues. The V end was cut by 3 bases, the J end by 10 bases, with 12 bases between. The CDR3, as DNA: TGTGCCAGTAGTATGGCGGGGTCCACAGCTTTCTTT. Translated, it gives CASSMAGSTAFF.

This clone came up a few times. CDR3 protein: CASSLSGRQGTTLLYGYTF. CDR3 DNA: TGTGCCAGCAGCTTAAGCGGAAGACAGGGGACTACCCTCCTCTATGGCTACACCTTC. The genes are TRBV7-8 and TRBJ1-2; 8 bases align to TRBD1. The germline gives CDR1 SGHVS, CDR2 FQNEAQ. The CDR3 length is 19 residues. After removal of 2 bases from V and 4 bases from J, the junction contained 18 bases not matched to a gene.

The gene calls are TRBV30 and TRBJ2-7; D may be TRBD2 (6 bases). The CDR3 runs 13 residues. Trimming took 2 bases from V and 3 from J, leaving 11 bases between them. Germline CDR1 GTSNPN, CDR2 SVGIG (reference sequence). The CDR3 region is CAWSRGLSYEQYF. In DNA, the CDR3 is TGTGCCTGGAGTCGGGGGTTAAGCTACGAGCAGTACTTC.

The chain couples TRBV7-9 to TRBJ1-1; 9 nucleotides line up with TRBD1. The CDR3 sequence is 14 residues long. J lost 9 bases, V lost 5 bases, and 10 bases had no gene match. Germline lookup yields CDR1 SEHNR and CDR2 FQNEAQ (reference sequence). CDR3 protein: CASSLTPGTGQAFF. The CDR3 region has the DNA TGTGCCAGCAGCCTTACCCCCGGGACAGGGCAAGCTTTCTTT.

CDR3 nucleotides: TGTGCCAGCTCACCACGTCTGATGACCGATACTACAGGGACCTACAATGAGCAGTTCTTC. Its translation: CASSPRLMTDTTGTYNEQFF. This chain links TRBV18 with TRBJ2-1, with D possibly being TRBD1 (6 bases). V was trimmed by 1 base and J by 2 bases, leaving 24 bases between them. The CDR3 loop spans 20 amino acids. Germline V gene data show CDR1 as KGHSH and CDR2 as LQKENI.

The chain combines TRBV4-2 with TRBJ1-1; D might be TRBD1 (6 bases). The V end lost 0 bases, the J end lost 4 bases, and 15 bases lay between the germline ends. Germline V CDR1 and CDR2: LGHNA, YNFKEQ. The CDR3 has 16 residues. The CDR3 reads CASSQEPRGVLTEAFF. The CDR3 bases are TGTGCCAGCAGCCAAGAACCCAGGGGCGTGCTCACTGAAGCTTTCTTT.

Of note for this clone: Other DNA sequences in the same sample also yield this CDR3. V and J are TRBV11-1 and TRBJ2-1, with 11 bases identical to TRBD2. V dropped 5 bases and J dropped 5; count of bases not matched to a gene: 2. The CDR3 extends over 14 amino acids. Germline-derived CDR1 and CDR2 are SGHAT and FQDESV (reference sequence). The CDR3 nucleotides read TGTGCCAGCAGCCCGGGACTAGCGGACAATGAGCAGTTCTTC. Translating it yields CASSPGLADNEQFF. Filled out from reference TRBV11-1 and TRBJ2-1, the complete variable domain reads EAEVAQSPRYKITEKSQAVAFWCDPISGHATLYWYRQILGQGPELLVQFQDESVVDDSQLPKDRFSAERLKGVDSTLKIQPAELGDSAMYLCASSPGLADNEQFFGPGTRLTVL.

V is TRBV12-5 and J is TRBJ2-1; 8 bases match TRBD2. From germline, CDR1 is LGHNT and CDR2 FRNRAP. This CDR3 region has 16 residues. The V and J ends lost 5 bases and 1 base, in that order; junction bases with no gene match: 7. CDR3: CASGKGVAGSYNEQFF. As DNA, the CDR3 is TGTGCTAGTGGTAAGGGAGTAGCGGGGTCCTACAATGAGCAGTTCTTC.

This chain connects TRBV30 to TRBJ1-2; 7 bases fit TRBD1. The CDR3 loop spans 13 amino acids. The ends lost 5 bases at V and 3 bases at J; junction bases unmatched: 6. Germline CDR1 is GTSNPN and CDR2 is SVGIG (reference sequence). The CDR3 here is CAWDRVWDYGYTF. The CDR3 region has the DNA TGTGCCTGGGACAGGGTTTGGGACTATGGCTACACCTTC.

This clone occurred a few times. The chain combines TRBV3-1 (or the pseudogene TRBV3-2) with TRBJ1-2; D may be TRBD1 (6 bases). Germline V gives CDR1 LGHDT, CDR2 YNNKEL (reference sequence). This CDR3 spans 14 amino acids. V dropped 1 base and J dropped 3 bases, with 9 bases sitting between them. The CDR3 region is CASSQGTDYYGYTF. CDR3 DNA: TGTGCCAGCAGCCAAGGGACAGATTACTATGGCTACACCTTC.

The chain carries TRBV12-3 or TRBV12-4 and TRBJ2-5, with TRBD1 as a possible D gene (6 bases). CDR3 length: 13 residues. V was trimmed by 7 bases and J by 5 bases, leaving 14 bases between them. The CDR3 coding sequence is TGTGCCAGCAAAAAATGGGGGCGGGAGACCCAGTACTTC. Protein sequence: CASKKWGRETQYF.